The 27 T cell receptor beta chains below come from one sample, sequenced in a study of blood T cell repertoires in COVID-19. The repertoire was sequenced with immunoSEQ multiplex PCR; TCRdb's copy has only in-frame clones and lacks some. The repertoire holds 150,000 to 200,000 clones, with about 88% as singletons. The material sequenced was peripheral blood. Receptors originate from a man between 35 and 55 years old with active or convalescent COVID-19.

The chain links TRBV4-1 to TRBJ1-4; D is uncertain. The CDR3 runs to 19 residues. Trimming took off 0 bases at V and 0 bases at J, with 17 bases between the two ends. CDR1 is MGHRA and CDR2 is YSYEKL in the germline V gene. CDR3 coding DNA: TGCGCCAGCAGCCAAGATCCCGGGAGTGCTATCTCAACTAATGAAAAACTGTTTTTT. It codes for CASSQDPGSAISTNEKLFF.

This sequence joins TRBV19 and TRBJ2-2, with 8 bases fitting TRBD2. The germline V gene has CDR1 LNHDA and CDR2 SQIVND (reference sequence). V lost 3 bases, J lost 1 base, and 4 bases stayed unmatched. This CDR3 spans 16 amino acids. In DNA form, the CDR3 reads TGTGCCAGTAGTATCGGGGGGGCAGGGAACACCGGGGAGCTGTTTTTT. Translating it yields CASSIGGAGNTGELFF.

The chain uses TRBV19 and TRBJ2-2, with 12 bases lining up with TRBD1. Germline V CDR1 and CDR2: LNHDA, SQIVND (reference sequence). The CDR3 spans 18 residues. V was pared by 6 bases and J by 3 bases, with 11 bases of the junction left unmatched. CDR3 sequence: CASSGTGGAYLDTGELFF. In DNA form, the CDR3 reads TGTGCCAGTAGCGGGACAGGGGGCGCGTATTTGGACACCGGGGAGCTGTTTTTT.

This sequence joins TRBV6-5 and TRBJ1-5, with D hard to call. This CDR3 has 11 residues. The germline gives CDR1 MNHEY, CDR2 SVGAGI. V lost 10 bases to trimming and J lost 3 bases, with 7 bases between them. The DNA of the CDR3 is TGTGCCACCGGTTCCAATCAGCCCCAGCATTTT. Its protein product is CATGSNQPQHF.

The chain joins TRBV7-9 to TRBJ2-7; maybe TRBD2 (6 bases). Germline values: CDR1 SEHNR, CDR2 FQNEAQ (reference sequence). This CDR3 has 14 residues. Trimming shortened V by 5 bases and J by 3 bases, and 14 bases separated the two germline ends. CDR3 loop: CASSQPGRLYEQYF. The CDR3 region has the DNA TGTGCCAGCAGCCAACCGGGGAGGCTCTACGAGCAGTACTTC. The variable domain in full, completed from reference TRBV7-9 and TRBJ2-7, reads DTGVSQNPRHKITKRGQNVTFRCDPISEHNRLYWYRQTLGQGPEFLTYFQNEAQLEKSRLLSDRFSAERPKGSFSTLEIQRTEQGDSAMYLCASSQPGRLYEQYFGPGTRLTVT.

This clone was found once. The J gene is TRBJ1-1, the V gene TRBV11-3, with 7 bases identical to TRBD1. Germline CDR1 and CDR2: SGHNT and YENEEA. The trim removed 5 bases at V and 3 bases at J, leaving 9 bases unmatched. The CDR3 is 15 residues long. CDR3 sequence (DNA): TGTGCCAGCAGCCGCGGGACAGATAAATACACTGAAGCTTTCTTT. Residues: CASSRGTDKYTEAFF.

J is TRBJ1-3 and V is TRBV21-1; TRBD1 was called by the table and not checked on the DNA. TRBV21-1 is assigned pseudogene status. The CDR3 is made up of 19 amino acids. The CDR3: CASSAGDRVAEMAGNTIYF. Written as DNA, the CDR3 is TGTGCCAGCAGCGCGGGGGACAGGGTTGCTGAGATGGCGGGAAACACCATATATTTT.

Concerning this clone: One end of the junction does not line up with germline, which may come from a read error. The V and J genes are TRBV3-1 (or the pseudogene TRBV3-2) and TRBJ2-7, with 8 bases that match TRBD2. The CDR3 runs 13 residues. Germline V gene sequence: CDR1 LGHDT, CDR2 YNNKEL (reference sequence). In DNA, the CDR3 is TGTGCCAGCAGCCAAGATCTTGGTACTAGCGGAGTCTTC. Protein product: CASSQDLGTSGVF.

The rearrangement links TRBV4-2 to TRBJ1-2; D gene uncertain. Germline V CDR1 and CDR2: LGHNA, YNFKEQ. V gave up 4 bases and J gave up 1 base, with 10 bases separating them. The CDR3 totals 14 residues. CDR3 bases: TGTGCCAGCAGCCCTGGTCCGGTTAACTATGGCTACACCTTC. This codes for CASSPGPVNYGYTF.

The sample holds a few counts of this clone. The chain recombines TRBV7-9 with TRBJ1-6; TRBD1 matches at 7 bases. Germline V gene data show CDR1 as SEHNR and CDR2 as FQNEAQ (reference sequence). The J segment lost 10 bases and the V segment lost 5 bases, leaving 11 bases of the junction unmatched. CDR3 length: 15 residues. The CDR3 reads CASSPPGQGGSPLHF. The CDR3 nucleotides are TGTGCCAGCAGCCCACCGGGCCAGGGGGGATCACCCCTCCACTTT.

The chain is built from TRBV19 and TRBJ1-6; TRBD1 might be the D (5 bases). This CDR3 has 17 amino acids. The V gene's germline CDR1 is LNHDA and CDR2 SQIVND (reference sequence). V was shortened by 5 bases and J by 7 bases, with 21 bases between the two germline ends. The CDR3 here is CASSLPPRQGGNSPLHF. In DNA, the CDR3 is TGTGCCAGTAGTCTACCCCCCCGGCAGGGAGGAAATTCACCCCTCCACTTT. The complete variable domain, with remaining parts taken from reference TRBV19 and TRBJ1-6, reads DGGITQSPKYLFRKEGQNVTLSCEQNLNHDAMYWYRQDPGQGLRLIYYSQIVNDFQKGDIAEGYSVSREKKESFPLTVTSAQKNPTAFYLCASSLPPRQGGNSPLHFGNGTRLTVT.

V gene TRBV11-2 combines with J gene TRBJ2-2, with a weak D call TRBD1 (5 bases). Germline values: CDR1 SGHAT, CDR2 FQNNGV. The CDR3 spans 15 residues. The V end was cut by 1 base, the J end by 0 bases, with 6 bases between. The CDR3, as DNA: TGTGCCAGCAGCTTAGCAGGGTCGAACACCGGGGAGCTGTTTTTT. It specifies CASSLAGSNTGELFF.

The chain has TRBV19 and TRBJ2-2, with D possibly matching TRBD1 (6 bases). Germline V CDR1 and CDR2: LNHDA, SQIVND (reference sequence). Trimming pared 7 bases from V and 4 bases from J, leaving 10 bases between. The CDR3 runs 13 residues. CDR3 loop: CASTEQGTGELFF. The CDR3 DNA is TGTGCCAGTACCGAACAGGGCACCGGGGAGCTGTTTTTT.

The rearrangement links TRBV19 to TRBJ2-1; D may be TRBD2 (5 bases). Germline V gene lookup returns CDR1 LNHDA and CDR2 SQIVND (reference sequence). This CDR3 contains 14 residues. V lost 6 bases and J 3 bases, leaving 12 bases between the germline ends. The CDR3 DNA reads TGTGCCAGTAGCCAGAACGGGGACTACAATGAGCAGTTCTTC. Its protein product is CASSQNGDYNEQFF. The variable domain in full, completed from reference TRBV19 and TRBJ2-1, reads DGGITQSPKYLFRKEGQNVTLSCEQNLNHDAMYWYRQDPGQGLRLIYYSQIVNDFQKGDIAEGYSVSREKKESFPLTVTSAQKNPTAFYLCASSQNGDYNEQFFGPGTRLTVL.

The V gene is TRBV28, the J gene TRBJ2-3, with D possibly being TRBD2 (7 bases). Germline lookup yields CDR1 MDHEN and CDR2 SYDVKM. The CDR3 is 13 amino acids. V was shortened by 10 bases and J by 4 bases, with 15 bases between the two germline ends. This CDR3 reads CAIRGGGADTQYF. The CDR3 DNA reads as TGTGCCATTAGGGGGGGCGGAGCAGATACGCAGTATTTT.

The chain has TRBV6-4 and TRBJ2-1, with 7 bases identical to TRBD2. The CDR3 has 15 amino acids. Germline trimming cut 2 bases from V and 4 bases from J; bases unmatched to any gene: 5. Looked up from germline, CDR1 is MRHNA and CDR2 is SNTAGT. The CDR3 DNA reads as TGTGCCAGCAGTGACGGTCTAGCGGAGTACAATGAGCAGTTCTTC. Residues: CASSDGLAEYNEQFF.

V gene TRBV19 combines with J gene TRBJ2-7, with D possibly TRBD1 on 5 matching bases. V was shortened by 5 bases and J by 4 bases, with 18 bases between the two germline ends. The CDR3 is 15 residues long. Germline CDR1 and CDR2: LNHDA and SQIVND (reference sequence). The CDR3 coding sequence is TGTGCCAGTAGTCACCGTTCAACAGGAACTTACGAGCAGTACTTC. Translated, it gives CASSHRSTGTYEQYF.

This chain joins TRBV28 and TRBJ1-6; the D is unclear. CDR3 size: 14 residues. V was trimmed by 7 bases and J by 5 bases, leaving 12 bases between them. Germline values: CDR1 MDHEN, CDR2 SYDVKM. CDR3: CASKPRRNNSPLHF. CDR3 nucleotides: TGTGCCAGCAAACCCCGCAGAAATAATTCACCCCTCCACTTT.

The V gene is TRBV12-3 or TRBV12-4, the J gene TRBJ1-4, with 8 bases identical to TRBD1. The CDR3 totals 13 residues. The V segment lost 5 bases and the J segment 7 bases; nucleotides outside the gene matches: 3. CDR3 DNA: TGTGCCAGCAGTACAGGGGGAACTGAAAAACTGTTTTTT. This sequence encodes CASSTGGTEKLFF.

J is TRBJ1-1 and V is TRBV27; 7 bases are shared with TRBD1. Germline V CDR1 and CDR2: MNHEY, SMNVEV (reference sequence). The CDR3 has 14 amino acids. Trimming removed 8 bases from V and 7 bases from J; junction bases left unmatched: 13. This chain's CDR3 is CASFLNTGVGEAFF. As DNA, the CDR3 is TGTGCCAGCTTCCTTAACACAGGGGTGGGTGAAGCTTTCTTT.

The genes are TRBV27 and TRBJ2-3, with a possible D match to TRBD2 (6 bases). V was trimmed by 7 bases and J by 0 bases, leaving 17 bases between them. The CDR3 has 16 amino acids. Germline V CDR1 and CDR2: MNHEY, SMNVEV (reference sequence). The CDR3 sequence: CASNTLGSGSTDTQYF. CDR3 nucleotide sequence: TGTGCCAGCAATACACTGGGCAGCGGGAGCACAGATACGCAGTATTTT.

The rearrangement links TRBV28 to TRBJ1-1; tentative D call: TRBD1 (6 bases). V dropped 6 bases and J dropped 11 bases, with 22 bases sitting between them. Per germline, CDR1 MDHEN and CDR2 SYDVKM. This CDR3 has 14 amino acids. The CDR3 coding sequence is TGTGCCAGCAGACCAGGGGAACTAGGACGAGGGGCTTTCTTT. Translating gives CASRPGELGRGAFF.

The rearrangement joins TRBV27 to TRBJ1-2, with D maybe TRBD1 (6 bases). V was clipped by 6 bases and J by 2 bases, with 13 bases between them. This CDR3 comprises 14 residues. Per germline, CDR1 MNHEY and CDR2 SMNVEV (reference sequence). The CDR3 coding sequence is TGTGCCAGCAGCCCAGGGACAAGCAACTATGGCTACACCTTC. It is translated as CASSPGTSNYGYTF.

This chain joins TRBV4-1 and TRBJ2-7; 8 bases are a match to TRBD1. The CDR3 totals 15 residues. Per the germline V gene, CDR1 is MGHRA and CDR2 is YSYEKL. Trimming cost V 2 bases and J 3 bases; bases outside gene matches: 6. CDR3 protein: CASSQPGQAGYEQYF. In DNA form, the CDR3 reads TGCGCCAGCAGCCAACCGGGACAGGCCGGCTACGAGCAGTACTTC.

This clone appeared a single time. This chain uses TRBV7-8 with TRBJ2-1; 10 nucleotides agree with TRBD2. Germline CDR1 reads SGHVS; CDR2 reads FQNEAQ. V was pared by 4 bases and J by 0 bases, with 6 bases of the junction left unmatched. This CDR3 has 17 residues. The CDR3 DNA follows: TGTGCCAGCAGCTCCCTAGCGGGGGCACACTCCTACAATGAGCAGTTCTTC. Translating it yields CASSSLAGAHSYNEQFF.

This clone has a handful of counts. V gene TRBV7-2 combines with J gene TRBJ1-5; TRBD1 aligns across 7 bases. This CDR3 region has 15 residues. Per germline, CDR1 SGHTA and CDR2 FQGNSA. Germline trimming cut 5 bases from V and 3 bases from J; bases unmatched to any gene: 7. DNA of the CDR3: TGTGCCAGCAGCCCCCAGACAGGGCACAATCAGCCCCAGCATTTT. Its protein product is CASSPQTGHNQPQHF.

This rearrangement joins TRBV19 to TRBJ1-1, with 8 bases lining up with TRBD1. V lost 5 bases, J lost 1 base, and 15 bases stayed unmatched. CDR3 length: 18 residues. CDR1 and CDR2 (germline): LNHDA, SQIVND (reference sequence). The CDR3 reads CASSGTGAFIDSNTEAFF. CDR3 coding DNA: TGTGCCAGTAGTGGGACAGGTGCCTTTATAGACTCGAACACTGAAGCTTTCTTT.